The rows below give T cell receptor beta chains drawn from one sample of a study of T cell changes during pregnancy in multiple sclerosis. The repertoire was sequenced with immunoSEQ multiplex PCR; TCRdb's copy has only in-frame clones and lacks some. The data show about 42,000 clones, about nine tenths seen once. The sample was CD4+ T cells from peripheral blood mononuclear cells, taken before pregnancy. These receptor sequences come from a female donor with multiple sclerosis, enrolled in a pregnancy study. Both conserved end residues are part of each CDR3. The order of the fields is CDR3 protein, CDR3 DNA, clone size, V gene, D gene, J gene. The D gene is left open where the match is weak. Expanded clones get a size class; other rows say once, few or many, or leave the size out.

CDR3: CASSSGETQYF
DNA: TGTGCCAGCAGCTCCGGAGAGACCCAGTACTTC
size: -
V: TRBV7-7
D: -
J: TRBJ2-5

CDR3: CASSQDPGTEAFF
DNA: TGCGCCAGCAGCCAAGATCCGGGGACAGAAGCTTTCTTT
size: -
V: TRBV4-3
D: -
J: TRBJ1-1

CDR3: CASSYYGTGGFDEQFF
DNA: TGTGCCAGCAGTTACTACGGGACAGGGGGTTTCGATGAGCAGTTCTTC
size: -
V: TRBV6-5
D: TRBD1
J: TRBJ2-1

CDR3: CASSVVDRGRGTGELFF
DNA: TGTGCCAGCAGCGTGGTGGACAGGGGGCGCGGCACCGGGGAGCTGTTTTTT
size: -
V: TRBV5-6
D: TRBD1
J: TRBJ2-2

CDR3: CASSQEGAWNQPQHF
DNA: TGTGCCAGCAGTCAGGAGGGGGCCTGGAATCAGCCCCAGCATTTT
size: -
V: TRBV2
D: TRBD1
J: TRBJ1-5

CDR3: CASSQDASGIYGYTF
DNA: TGCGCCAGCAGCCAAGATGCCTCAGGGATCTACGGCTACACCTTC
size: -
V: TRBV4-3
D: -
J: TRBJ1-2

CDR3: CASSLVVQGKYEQYF
DNA: TGTGCCAGCAGCTTAGTGGTACAGGGTAAATACGAGCAGTACTTC
size: medium-sized
V: TRBV7-2
D: -
J: TRBJ2-7

CDR3: CATGEGSSPLHF
DNA: TGTGCCACCGGGGAGGGGAGTTCACCCCTCCACTTT
size: -
V: TRBV27
D: -
J: TRBJ1-6

CDR3: CASSEGSAGGTITDTQYF
DNA: TGCGCCAGCAGCGAGGGGAGTGCGGGGGGGACCATCACAGATACGCAGTATTTT
size: once
V: TRBV4-3
D: TRBD2
J: TRBJ2-3

CDR3: CASSPRTGGYTGELFF
DNA: TGTGCCAGCAGCCCCCGGACAGGGGGCTACACCGGGGAGCTGTTTTTT
size: -
V: TRBV9
D: TRBD1
J: TRBJ2-2

CDR3: CAISTPGQNQPQHF
DNA: TGTGCCATCAGCACCCCGGGACAGAATCAGCCCCAGCATTTT
size: -
V: TRBV10-3
D: TRBD1
J: TRBJ1-5

CDR3: CASGGGSDSGNTIYF
DNA: TGTGCCAGCGGGGGCGGGTCGGATTCTGGAAACACCATATATTTT
size: -
V: TRBV9
D: -
J: TRBJ1-3

CDR3: CASSADRGGTDTQYF
DNA: TGTGCCAGCAGTGCGGACAGGGGCGGCACAGATACGCAGTATTTT
size: -
V: TRBV6-1
D: TRBD1
J: TRBJ2-3

CDR3: CASSISGLVSEQFF
DNA: TGTGCCAGTAGTATATCGGGACTAGTGAGTGAGCAGTTCTTC
size: -
V: TRBV19
D: TRBD2
J: TRBJ2-1

CDR3: CASSSGTGVSSPLHF
DNA: TGTGCCAGCAGCTCCGGGACAGGGGTCTCTTCACCCCTCCACTTT
size: -
V: TRBV7-9
D: TRBD1
J: TRBJ1-6

CDR3: CATSAIGGSPAETQYF
DNA: TGTGCCACCAGCGCCATAGGAGGGTCCCCCGCGGAGACCCAGTACTTC
size: -
V: TRBV15
D: -
J: TRBJ2-5

CDR3: CASSRTGTSGESSNTGELFF
DNA: TGTGCCAGCAGCCGCACCGGGACTAGCGGGGAGTCTTCGAACACCGGGGAGCTGTTTTTT
size: -
V: TRBV5-4
D: TRBD2
J: TRBJ2-2

CDR3: CASSALAGRTDTQYF
DNA: TGTGCCAGCAGCGCCTTAGCGGGGAGGACAGATACGCAGTATTTT
size: -
V: TRBV9
D: TRBD2
J: TRBJ2-3

CDR3: CASSPGQGSNYGYTF
DNA: TGTGCCAGCAGTCCGGGACAGGGATCTAACTATGGCTACACCTTC
size: -
V: TRBV6-1
D: TRBD1
J: TRBJ1-2

CDR3: CASGKWAGGDEQFF
DNA: TGTGCCAGCGGGAAGTGGGCGGGGGGCGATGAGCAGTTCTTC
size: few
V: TRBV6-5
D: TRBD2
J: TRBJ2-1

CDR3: CASSSFRSVLGGEQYF
DNA: TGTGCCAGCAGTTCTTTTAGATCAGTGCTAGGGGGCGAGCAGTACTTC
size: -
V: TRBV6-5
D: -
J: TRBJ2-7

CDR3: CASGRPSGVTLTEAFF
DNA: TGTGCTAGTGGCCGCCCCTCGGGGGTTACCCTCACTGAAGCTTTCTTT
size: few
V: TRBV12-5
D: -
J: TRBJ1-1

CDR3: CSPHGADYGYTF
DNA: TGCAGCCCCCATGGGGCCGACTATGGCTACACCTTC
size: -
V: TRBV29-1
D: -
J: TRBJ1-2

CDR3: CASSPNPPRSTEKLFF
DNA: TGTGCCAGCTCACCAAACCCTCCACGTAGTACCGAAAAACTGTTTTTT
size: -
V: TRBV18
D: -
J: TRBJ1-4

CDR3: CASSLGGNSNQPQHF
DNA: TGCGCCAGCAGCTTGGGAGGTAATAGCAATCAGCCCCAGCATTTT
size: -
V: TRBV5-1
D: -
J: TRBJ1-5

CDR3: CATSREQGRGYEQYF
DNA: TGTGCCACCAGCAGAGAACAGGGTAGAGGGTACGAGCAGTACTTC
size: -
V: TRBV15
D: -
J: TRBJ2-7

CDR3: CASSPPLAGALKTQYF
DNA: TGTGCCAGCAGCCCCCCACTAGCGGGGGCCCTAAAGACCCAGTACTTC
size: -
V: TRBV7-2
D: TRBD2
J: TRBJ2-5

CDR3: CASTFYSNQPQHF
DNA: TGTGCCAGCACCTTCTATAGCAATCAGCCCCAGCATTTT
size: -
V: TRBV2
D: -
J: TRBJ1-5

CDR3: CASSQQGGGGTDTQYF
DNA: TGTGCCAGCAGCCAACAGGGGGGTGGAGGCACAGATACGCAGTATTTT
size: -
V: TRBV7-6
D: TRBD1
J: TRBJ2-3

CDR3: CASSVRGSGANVLTF
DNA: TGTGCCAGCAGCGTCAGGGGGTCTGGGGCCAACGTCCTGACTTTC
size: -
V: TRBV7-9
D: TRBD1
J: TRBJ2-6

CDR3: CASSLLGRGDKQYF
DNA: TGTGCCAGCAGCTTACTAGGGCGGGGGGATAAGCAGTACTTC
size: -
V: TRBV7-2
D: TRBD2
J: TRBJ2-7

CDR3: CASSLSYAQPQHF
DNA: TGTGCCAGCAGCTTAAGTTATGCGCAGCCCCAGCATTTT
size: -
V: TRBV7-2
D: -
J: TRBJ1-5

CDR3: CASSGLASYEQYF
DNA: TGTGCCAGCTCGGGACTTGCATCCTACGAGCAGTACTTC
size: medium-sized
V: TRBV6-5
D: -
J: TRBJ2-7

CDR3: CASRGLAGGPSYNEQFF
DNA: TGTGCCAGCAGGGGACTAGCGGGGGGGCCCTCCTACAATGAGCAGTTCTTC
size: -
V: TRBV2
D: TRBD2
J: TRBJ2-1

CDR3: CASSQASGGAREQFF
DNA: TGTGCCAGCAGCCAAGCCAGCGGGGGGGCCAGGGAGCAGTTCTTC
size: once
V: TRBV4-2
D: TRBD2
J: TRBJ2-1

CDR3: CASSFTGGSGTEAFF
DNA: TGTGCCAGCAGCTTTACAGGGGGCAGCGGGACTGAAGCTTTCTTT
size: -
V: TRBV7-3
D: TRBD1
J: TRBJ1-1

CDR3: CASSPLSGATDTQYF
DNA: TGTGCCAGCAGCCCTCTTAGCGGGGCCACAGATACGCAGTATTTT
size: -
V: TRBV7-2
D: TRBD2
J: TRBJ2-3

CDR3: CAISGDRGGDSPLHF
DNA: TGTGCCATCAGTGGGGACAGGGGAGGAGATTCACCCCTCCACTTT
size: -
V: TRBV10-3
D: TRBD1
J: TRBJ1-6

CDR3: CASSRGGDGYTF
DNA: TGTGCCAGCAGTCGGGGAGGAGATGGCTACACCTTC
size: once
V: TRBV6-5
D: -
J: TRBJ1-2

CDR3: CASSVTGGQPQHF
DNA: TGTGCCAGCAGCGTCACAGGGGGTCAGCCCCAGCATTTT
size: -
V: TRBV7-3
D: TRBD1
J: TRBJ1-5

CDR3: CASTVRGSTGSGNQPQHF
DNA: TGTGCCAGCACTGTAAGAGGGTCGACAGGGAGCGGCAATCAGCCCCAGCATTTT
size: -
V: TRBV9
D: TRBD1
J: TRBJ1-5

CDR3: CASSVRRDQPQHF
DNA: TGTGCCAGCAGCGTAAGGAGGGATCAGCCCCAGCATTTT
size: -
V: TRBV2
D: -
J: TRBJ1-5

CDR3: CASSLGQGGSYEQYF
DNA: TGTGCCAGCAGCTTAGGGCAGGGGGGCTCCTACGAGCAGTACTTC
size: -
V: TRBV7-2
D: -
J: TRBJ2-7

CDR3: CASSPHSNQPQHF
DNA: TGTGCCAGCAGCCCCCATAGCAATCAGCCCCAGCATTTT
size: -
V: TRBV6-5
D: -
J: TRBJ1-5

CDR3: CASSKFPDRGYEQYF
DNA: TGTGCCAGCAGCAAATTTCCGGACAGGGGCTACGAGCAGTACTTC
size: -
V: TRBV7-3
D: TRBD1
J: TRBJ2-7